This passage covers 15 T cell receptor beta chains from one sample sequenced in a study of blood T cell repertoires in COVID-19. Clones were sequenced by immunoSEQ multiplex PCR, and TCRdb holds only the in-frame ones, with some missing. This sample has fewer than 250,000 clones; roughly four fifths occur once, and the top ten carry approximately 8%. Sequenced material: peripheral blood. All receptors derive from a woman in her forties or fifties with active or convalescent COVID-19.

This clone was recorded once. The chain has TRBV9 and TRBJ2-7, with TRBD1 matching 9 bases. The CDR3 extends over 15 amino acids. Germline V gene sequence: CDR1 SGDLS, CDR2 YYNGEE. Trimming at V came to 1 base and at J to 5 bases, leaving 7 bases not matched to a gene. The CDR3 DNA is TGTGCCAGCAGCGTATTTGGGCGACAGGGGGACGAGCAGTACTTC. Amino acid sequence: CASSVFGRQGDEQYF.

V usage is TRBV5-1 and J usage is TRBJ1-3, with D uncertain. V was trimmed by 4 bases and J by 2 bases, leaving 19 bases between them. CDR1 and CDR2 (germline): SGHRS, YFSETQ. The length of the CDR3 is 17 residues. This CDR3 reads CASSRDRVKDAGNTIYF. DNA of the CDR3: TGCGCCAGCAGCCGTGATCGGGTGAAAGACGCTGGAAACACCATATATTTT.

This clone was counted between two and nine times. At the DNA level, this CDR3 is encoded by other sequences in the same sample as well. J is TRBJ1-4 and V is TRBV6-5; D uncertain. V was shortened by 4 bases and J by 4 bases, with 10 bases between the two germline ends. Germline V gives CDR1 MNHEY, CDR2 SVGAGI. There are 14 residues in the CDR3. CDR3 sequence: CASSSGQLNEKLFF. The CDR3, as DNA: TGTGCCAGCAGTTCTGGGCAGCTTAATGAAAAACTGTTTTTT.

The genes are TRBV6-5 and TRBJ2-1; no clear D. The CDR3 spans 13 residues. Germline loops: CDR1 MNHEY, CDR2 SVGAGI. V dropped 4 bases and J dropped 6 bases, with 10 bases sitting between them. This chain's CDR3 is CASSLHPLNEQFF. CDR3 bases: TGTGCCAGCAGTTTACATCCCCTCAATGAGCAGTTCTTC.

This rearrangement joins TRBV5-1 to TRBJ2-5; possible D gene TRBD2, 5 bases. The V and J ends lost 1 base and 5 bases respectively, with 12 bases between them. The length of the CDR3 is 14 residues. CDR1 and CDR2 from the germline V gene are SGHRS and YFSETQ. In DNA form, the CDR3 reads TGCGCCAGCAGCTTGTCTGGCGGGTACGAGACCCAGTACTTC. Protein product: CASSLSGGYETQYF.

The chain carries TRBV7-7 and TRBJ2-2, with TRBD1 matching 9 bases. The CDR3 spans 15 residues. With 7 bases clipped from V and 7 bases from J, the junction kept 10 bases outside the gene matches. Germline CDR1 SSHAT, CDR2 FNYEAQ (reference sequence). CDR3 nucleotide sequence: TGTGCCAGCAAAATGGGGGGACAGGGTGTCGGGGAGCTGTTTTTT. It specifies CASKMGGQGVGELFF.

The chain links TRBV10-1 to TRBJ2-7, with TRBD2 identical over 7 bases. Per germline, CDR1 WNHNN and CDR2 SYGVQD (reference sequence). The CDR3 is 14 residues long. V was clipped by 3 bases and J by 2 bases; unmatched bases: 4. The CDR3, as DNA: TGCGCCAGCAGTGATTCGGGAGGCCCCTACGAGCAGTACTTC. It encodes CASSDSGGPYEQYF.

This clone was seen a single time. This sample includes further DNA sequences coding for the same CDR3. The rearrangement uses TRBV5-1 and TRBJ1-1; TRBD1 agrees at 8 bases. CDR3 size: 14 residues. Per the germline V gene, CDR1 is SGHRS and CDR2 is YFSETQ. V trimming: 2 bases; J trimming: 4 bases; junction bases outside the gene matches: 4. The CDR3 coding sequence is TGCGCCAGCAGCTTAGACACAGGGGGCACTGAAGCTTTCTTT. Encoded protein: CASSLDTGGTEAFF.

V gene TRBV19 combines with J gene TRBJ2-7; TRBD2 aligns across 9 bases. The trim removed 7 bases at V and 3 bases at J, leaving 13 bases unmatched. CDR1 LNHDA and CDR2 SQIVND come from the germline V gene (reference sequence). The CDR3 has 16 residues. CDR3 protein: CASKTSGVGGNYEQYF. The CDR3, as DNA: TGTGCCAGTAAGACTAGCGGCGTAGGGGGAAACTACGAGCAGTACTTC.

The chain is built from TRBV5-4 and TRBJ2-3; the D gene is possibly TRBD1 (5 bases). CDR1 is SGHNT, CDR2 YYREEE, per germline (reference sequence). The length of the CDR3 is 15 residues. The germline V and J ends were trimmed by 4 bases and 6 bases, with 18 bases remaining between them. The CDR3 protein is CASSDKTQGSDTQYF. The DNA of the CDR3 is TGTGCCAGCAGCGATAAGACCCAGGGATCGGATACGCAGTATTTT.

The chain employs TRBV28 and TRBJ2-1; 10 bases map to TRBD2. Per the germline V gene, CDR1 is MDHEN and CDR2 is SYDVKM. The CDR3 extends over 14 amino acids. The trim removed 6 bases at V and 4 bases at J, leaving 3 bases unmatched. The CDR3 sequence: CASRGTSVYNEQFF. CDR3 nucleotides: TGTGCCAGCAGAGGGACTAGCGTTTACAATGAGCAGTTCTTC.

The V and J genes are TRBV4-1 and TRBJ1-5; 9 nucleotides agree with TRBD1. The CDR3 sequence is 18 residues long. V lost 2 bases and J lost 9; bases outside the gene matches: 17. Germline V gene sequence: CDR1 MGHRA, CDR2 YSYEKL. The CDR3 DNA sequence: TGCGCCAGCAGCCAACTGTCAGCCGGGACAGGGAACGTTTGGCCCCAGCATTTT. Its translation is CASSQLSAGTGNVWPQHF.

This clone was seen just once. The chain combines TRBV6-6 with TRBJ2-2, with D tentatively TRBD1 (5 bases). Trimming left V 5 bases short and J 4 bases short, with 14 bases between. The CDR3 is made up of 15 amino acids. CDR1 is MNHNY and CDR2 is SVGAGI in the germline V gene (reference sequence). This chain's CDR3 is CASSHTGLGTGELFF. CDR3 coding DNA: TGTGCCAGCAGTCATACAGGTTTAGGCACCGGGGAGCTGTTTTTT.

The chain employs TRBV20-1 and TRBJ2-1; 7 bases fit TRBD2. Germline V gives CDR1 DFQATT, CDR2 SNEGSKA (reference sequence). This CDR3 has 14 residues. With 3 bases clipped from V and 8 bases from J, the junction kept 10 bases outside the gene matches. CDR3 nucleotide sequence: TGCAGTGCTAGTGGGGGAGGGCGAGGCGATGAGCAGTTCTTC. It translates to CSASGGGRGDEQFF.

This sequence joins TRBV19 and TRBJ1-5; tentative D call: TRBD1 (6 bases). Germline V gene lookup returns CDR1 LNHDA and CDR2 SQIVND (reference sequence). Trimming took off 3 bases at V and 2 bases at J, with 11 bases between the two ends. The CDR3 is made up of 15 amino acids. The CDR3 DNA follows: TGTGCCAGTAGTATCGGGGGGCTCGGCAATCAGCCCCAGCATTTT. It yields the protein CASSIGGLGNQPQHF. The full variable domain, completed using reference TRBV19 and TRBJ1-5, is DGGITQSPKYLFRKEGQNVTLSCEQNLNHDAMYWYRQDPGQGLRLIYYSQIVNDFQKGDIAEGYSVSREKKESFPLTVTSAQKNPTAFYLCASSIGGLGNQPQHFGDGTRLSIL.